This TCR beta chain was sequenced in a study of kidney transplant recipient with SARS-CoV-2 infection (dated by TCRdb to 2020 to 2022). With respect to this clonotype: It lacks a known antigen. Base qualities are missing; no much larger clone stands one base away.

This specimen's time point label, interpreted: pre-pandemic baseline sample and day 111 after first positive SARS-CoV-2 test. Per the germline V gene, LGHNA is the CDR1 and YSLEER is the CDR2. The germline ends are 25 bases apart after V is trimmed by 7 bases and J by 4 bases. Taken from cysteine to phenylalanine, the CDR3 has 17 residues. The kept DNA is CDR3 alone, 51 bases in frame from the first base. The sequencing machine was an Illumina MiSeq. Profiling of the peripheral T cell repertoire was carried out for human TCRbeta genes. The source study handled its data this way. Beta-binomial modelling was used to test for differences in clonotype abundance while accounting for variability over time. Expanded clonotypes were screened against the ImmuneCODE reference database of SARS-CoV-2-associated TCRs and were mapped to viral genome regions. Further repertoire analyses covered TRBV gene usage, CDR3 length, CDR3 amino acid overlap between time points, clonotype abundance distributions and Jaccard similarity. TCRdb reworked the public reads: Q25 trimming with fastp, MiXCR clone assembly, productive beta chains retained. Identical CDR3 protein sequences are pooled into one entry, listed with their most common genes and DNA. Here the V and J calls rest on TCRdb's processing, not on the authors' analysis. The sample table shows some 220,000 distinct CDR3 sequences, and less than 35% are seen once. The ten largest clones capture around 6.8% of the sample.

The sequencing here drew on a blood sample, taken at baseline and on roughly day 110 from a kidney transplant recipient. This TCR was recovered from a male patient between 25 and 39 years old who had COVID-19 and was a kidney transplant recipient. In transplant recipients, some T cells may be of donor rather than host origin. The chain was built from TRBV4-3 and TRBJ1-2, with no reliable assignment of the D segment. The nucleotide sequence reads TGCGCCAGCAACCAGAAATTAGGACGTCGAAAGACCTATGGCTACACCTTC. This gives the protein CASNQKLGRRKTYGYTF.